These 32 T cell receptor beta chains were sequenced from one sample in a study of blood T cell repertoires in COVID-19. Libraries were prepared by immunoSEQ multiplex PCR; TCRdb keeps only in-frame clonotypes and omits some of them. Of 200,000 or so clones detected, around four fifths appear once; the ten largest clones hold approximately 0.9%. The specimen sequenced was peripheral blood. The receptors originated from a man in his sixties with COVID-19, enrolled during active disease.

This clone was counted between two and nine times. This chain uses TRBV2 with TRBJ1-5; no reliable D call. Germline V lookup: CDR1 SNHLY, CDR2 FYNNEI. The CDR3 spans 15 residues. Trimming took off 0 bases at V and 6 bases at J, with 12 bases between the two ends. The CDR3 loop reads CASSEARASGQPQHF. CDR3 nucleotide sequence: TGTGCCAGCAGTGAAGCGAGGGCGAGCGGTCAGCCCCAGCATTTT.

This chain connects TRBV20-1 to TRBJ2-3, with D unresolved. V was pared by 3 bases and J by 2 bases, with 15 bases between. This CDR3 has 15 residues. CDR1 is DFQATT and CDR2 is SNEGSKA in the germline V gene (reference sequence). This chain's CDR3 is CSASRRSVNTDTQYF. In DNA form, the CDR3 reads TGCAGTGCTAGTCGCCGGTCGGTTAACACAGATACGCAGTATTTT.

V usage is TRBV3-1 (or the pseudogene TRBV3-2) and J usage is TRBJ2-1, with TRBD1 as a possible D gene (6 bases). The CDR3 is made up of 15 amino acids. The V end lost 3 bases, the J end lost 1 base, and 10 bases lay between the germline ends. Germline V gene lookup returns CDR1 LGHDT and CDR2 YNNKEL (reference sequence). CDR3 coding DNA: TGTGCCAGCAGCCACCGACAGGTTTCCTACAATGAGCAGTTCTTC. Translation: CASSHRQVSYNEQFF.

This clone was seen once. The V call is TRBV28, the J call TRBJ1-1, with D possibly being TRBD1 (6 bases). Per germline, CDR1 MDHEN and CDR2 SYDVKM. This CDR3 comprises 14 residues. Trimming shortened V by 6 bases and J by 1 base, and 12 bases separated the two germline ends. The CDR3 DNA is TGTGCCAGCAGCATAGGGGGAAAGAACACTGAAGCTTTCTTT. It specifies CASSIGGKNTEAFF. The full variable domain, its missing parts supplied by reference TRBV28 and TRBJ1-1, is DVKVTQSSRYLVKRTGEKVFLECVQDMDHENMFWYRQDPGLGLRLIYFSYDVKMKEKGDIPEGYSVSREKKERFSLILESASTNQTSMYLCASSIGGKNTEAFFGQGTRLTVV.

This chain's CDR3 is CASSLRGGKYVKTGELFF. The CDR3, as DNA: TGTGCCAGCAGCTTACGCGGGGGAAAGTACGTGAAAACCGGGGAGCTGTTTTTT. The V and J genes are TRBV11-3 and TRBJ2-2; 7 bases line up with TRBD2. Germline CDR1 is SGHNT and CDR2 is YENEEA. This CDR3 comprises 18 residues. Trimming took 2 bases from V and 5 from J; bases not matched to a gene: 14.

This clone was picked up a small number of times. The chain couples TRBV25-1 to TRBJ2-7; 13 nucleotides line up with TRBD2. CDR1 and CDR2 (germline): MGHDK, SYGVNS. This CDR3 is built from 17 residues. J was trimmed by 3 bases and V by 6 bases; bases with no gene match: 11. This CDR3 is CASRGATSGRTGYEQYF. The CDR3 bases are TGTGCCAGCAGGGGGGCGACTAGCGGGAGGACGGGCTACGAGCAGTACTTC.

The V call is TRBV3-1 (or the pseudogene TRBV3-2), the J call TRBJ1-1; the D gene is possibly TRBD1 (5 bases). Trimming left V 4 bases short and J 0 bases short, with 15 bases between. The CDR3 loop spans 16 amino acids. From germline, CDR1 is LGHDT and CDR2 YNNKEL (reference sequence). The CDR3 spells CASSLRERGMNTEAFF. DNA for the CDR3: TGTGCCAGCAGCCTCCGGGAGAGGGGAATGAACACTGAAGCTTTCTTT.

CDR3 DNA: TGTGCCAGCAGCCAAGGGGCAGGGGGCCATGGCTACACCTTC. This translates into CASSQGAGGHGYTF. The chain recombines TRBV3-1 (or the pseudogene TRBV3-2) with TRBJ1-2, with 8 bases lining up with TRBD1. The CDR3 is 14 amino acids. V was clipped by 1 base and J by 6 bases; unmatched bases: 4. Germline-derived CDR1 and CDR2 are LGHDT and YNNKEL (reference sequence).

V is TRBV9 and J is TRBJ2-1; no reliable D call. The CDR3 has 15 amino acids. In germline, CDR1 is SGDLS, CDR2 YYNGEE. Trimming shortened V by 4 bases and J by 0 bases, and 11 bases separated the two germline ends. The CDR3, as DNA: TGTGCCAGCAGCATATACGGTAGCTCCTACAATGAGCAGTTCTTC. Protein: CASSIYGSSYNEQFF.

The genes are TRBV6-5 and TRBJ1-3; D might be TRBD1 (6 bases). Germline V gene lookup returns CDR1 MNHEY and CDR2 SVGAGI. The CDR3 is 15 residues long. Trimming removed 5 bases from V and 4 bases from J, with 15 bases in between. The CDR3 DNA reads TGTGCCAGCAGTCATCTGCAGGGGCGGGGAAACACCATATATTTT. Translating gives CASSHLQGRGNTIYF.

This sequence joins TRBV18 and TRBJ2-7, with unresolved D. The V gene's germline CDR1 is KGHSH and CDR2 LQKENI. Trimming left V 3 bases short and J 3 bases short, with 12 bases between. CDR3 length: 14 residues. The DNA for the CDR3 is TGTGCCAGCTCACCCTCACAAAGTGGCTACGAGCAGTACTTC. It translates to CASSPSQSGYEQYF.

The table lists this clone with a few counts. In DNA form, the CDR3 reads TGTGCCAGTAGCCGGGACAACCATAGCAATCAGCCCCAGCATTTT. It is translated as CASSRDNHSNQPQHF. The chain joins TRBV19 to TRBJ1-5, with D tentatively TRBD1 (6 bases). Trimming shortened V by 6 bases and J by 0 bases, and 12 bases separated the two germline ends. This CDR3 has 15 amino acids. Germline CDR1 is LNHDA and CDR2 is SQIVND (reference sequence). Filled out from reference TRBV19 and TRBJ1-5, the complete variable domain reads DGGITQSPKYLFRKEGQNVTLSCEQNLNHDAMYWYRQDPGQGLRLIYYSQIVNDFQKGDIAEGYSVSREKKESFPLTVTSAQKNPTAFYLCASSRDNHSNQPQHFGDGTRLSIL.

The genes are TRBV4-2 and TRBJ2-4; 7 positions match TRBD1. Germline values: CDR1 LGHNA, CDR2 YNFKEQ. V trimming: 0 bases; J trimming: 6 bases; junction bases outside the gene matches: 2. CDR3 length: 14 residues. The CDR3 DNA reads TGTGCCAGCAGCCAAGATCAGGGGGTAAACATTCAGTACTTC. It encodes CASSQDQGVNIQYF.

The count of this clone is one. The chain combines TRBV5-1 with TRBJ2-2; D gene ambiguous. CDR3 length: 16 residues. CDR1 and CDR2 from the germline V gene are SGHRS and YFSETQ. The ends were cut back, 0 bases at V and 0 bases at J, with 9 bases in the middle. The CDR3 reads CASSLAPTSNTGELFF. The CDR3 coding sequence is TGCGCCAGCAGCTTGGCCCCCACATCGAACACCGGGGAGCTGTTTTTT. The full variable domain, rest sourced from reference TRBV5-1 and TRBJ2-2, is KAGVTQTPRYLIKTRGQQVTLSCSPISGHRSVSWYQQTPGQGLQFLFEYFSETQRNKGNFPGRFSGRQFSNSRSEMNVSTLELGDSALYLCASSLAPTSNTGELFFGEGSRLTVL.

The rearrangement uses TRBV4-2 and TRBJ2-6; 7 positions match TRBD1. This CDR3 is 16 amino acids long. Trimming removed 0 bases from V and 2 bases from J; junction bases left unmatched: 1. Per germline, CDR1 LGHNA and CDR2 YNFKEQ. The chain's CDR3 is CASSQDQGAGANVLTF. CDR3 nucleotide sequence: TGTGCCAGCAGCCAAGATCAGGGGGCTGGGGCCAACGTCCTGACTTTC.

The genes are TRBV11-2 and TRBJ1-2, with a weak D call TRBD1 (6 bases). The V end was cut by 5 bases, the J end by 9 bases, with 25 bases between. Germline CDR1 reads SGHAT; CDR2 reads FQNNGV. This CDR3 comprises 16 residues. The chain's CDR3 is CASSATLTGIRRSYTF. The CDR3 nucleotides are TGTGCCAGCAGCGCCACTTTAACAGGGATCCGACGTAGCTACACCTTC.

This clone was observed a single time. The chain combines TRBV11-2 with TRBJ2-7; 9 bases line up with TRBD2. The germline CDR1 and CDR2 sequences are SGHAT and FQNNGV. This CDR3 comprises 15 residues. V trimming: 5 bases; J trimming: 5 bases; junction bases outside the gene matches: 10. CDR3 nucleotides: TGTGCCAGCAGCCTTTCCGGGACTAGCTTCCACGAGCAGTACTTC. The encoded protein is CASSLSGTSFHEQYF.

The chain has TRBV6-4 and TRBJ2-5, with a weak D call TRBD2 (5 bases). The V and J ends lost 6 bases and 2 bases respectively, with 16 bases between them. The CDR3 contains 15 residues. Per the germline V gene, CDR1 is MRHNA and CDR2 is SNTAGT. The CDR3 protein is CASSPGGLAQETQYF. The DNA for the CDR3 is TGTGCCAGCAGCCCCGGAGGACTCGCGCAAGAGACCCAGTACTTC.

The chain combines TRBV5-6 with TRBJ1-5; D is possibly TRBD1 (5 bases). This CDR3 is built from 14 residues. The germline gives CDR1 SGHDT, CDR2 YYEEEE. V was cut by 4 bases and J by 6 bases, with 14 bases left in between. CDR3 region: CASSIGGGSQPQHF. Written as DNA, the CDR3 is TGTGCCAGCAGCATCGGGGGAGGGAGTCAGCCCCAGCATTTT.

The chain is built from TRBV19 and TRBJ1-1; no reliable D call. Germline V lookup: CDR1 LNHDA, CDR2 SQIVND (reference sequence). Trimming shortened V by 3 bases and J by 2 bases, and 10 bases separated the two germline ends. The CDR3 is made up of 14 amino acids. The CDR3 sequence: CASSISGFNTEAFF. The CDR3 DNA follows: TGTGCCAGTAGTATTTCCGGGTTTAACACTGAAGCTTTCTTT.

The V gene is TRBV4-1, the J gene TRBJ1-5, with D tentatively TRBD1 (5 bases). In germline, CDR1 is MGHRA, CDR2 YSYEKL. Trimming took off 0 bases at V and 6 bases at J, with 12 bases between the two ends. This CDR3 is built from 15 residues. CDR3 DNA sequence: TGCGCCAGCAGCCAAGAAGGCCAGGGAGGTCAGCCCCAGCATTTT. Translated: CASSQEGQGGQPQHF.

This chain uses TRBV2 with TRBJ1-2; TRBD1 matches at 9 bases. J was trimmed by 4 bases and V by 9 bases; bases with no gene match: 12. The CDR3 runs 15 residues. CDR1 is SNHLY and CDR2 is FYNNEI in the germline V gene. CDR3 sequence (DNA): TGTGCCAGAACCATCCCGGACAGGGGATTCTATGGCTACACCTTC. It is translated as CARTIPDRGFYGYTF. Looking up the rest from reference TRBV2 and TRBJ1-2 gives the full variable domain: EPEVTQTPSHQVTQMGQEVILRCVPISNHLYFYWYRQILGQKVEFLVSFYNNEISEKSEIFDDQFSVERPDGSNFTLKIRSTKLEDSAMYFCARTIPDRGFYGYTFGSGTRLTVV.

The V gene is TRBV3-1 (or the pseudogene TRBV3-2), the J gene TRBJ1-4; TRBD1 matches at 11 bases. Losses at the gene ends were 4 bases for V and 7 bases for J; bases not matched to a gene: 5. The CDR3 extends over 15 amino acids. The germline V gene encodes CDR1 LGHDT and CDR2 YNNKEL (reference sequence). For the CDR3, the DNA is TGTGCCAGCAGCCCCCGGACAGGGGGCGGTGAAAAACTGTTTTTT. Its translation: CASSPRTGGGEKLFF.

This clone has more than one count but fewer than ten. The chain uses TRBV18 and TRBJ1-2; 7 positions agree with TRBD1. The CDR3 spans 15 residues. The J segment lost 6 bases and the V segment lost 5 bases, leaving 12 bases of the junction unmatched. The germline CDR1 and CDR2 sequences are KGHSH and LQKENI. The chain's CDR3 is CASSEATGLLHGYTF. The CDR3, as DNA: TGTGCCAGCTCAGAAGCGACAGGGCTGCTGCATGGCTACACCTTC.

J is TRBJ2-7 and V is TRBV9; 7 bases agree with TRBD1. V dropped 0 bases and J dropped 5; count of bases not matched to a gene: 8. The CDR3 sequence is 15 residues long. CDR1 and CDR2 (germline): SGDLS, YYNGEE. The CDR3 protein is CASSVAPQGSNEQYF. The DNA for the CDR3 is TGTGCCAGCAGCGTAGCTCCACAGGGGTCTAACGAGCAGTACTTC. Full variable domain (missing parts from reference TRBV9 and TRBJ2-7): DSGVTQTPKHLITATGQRVTLRCSPRSGDLSVYWYQQSLDQGLQFLIQYYNGEERAKGNILERFSAQQFPDLHSELNLSSLELGDSALYFCASSVAPQGSNEQYFGPGTRLTVT.

This CDR3 is CASSLETGFGYTF. The CDR3 coding sequence is TGTGCCAGCAGCTTGGAGACAGGGTTTGGCTACACCTTC. The V and J genes are TRBV11-2 and TRBJ1-2, with TRBD1 identical over 7 bases. V was pared by 3 bases and J by 7 bases, with 5 bases of the junction left unmatched. The CDR3 runs 13 residues. Germline CDR1 is SGHAT and CDR2 is FQNNGV.

The chain couples TRBV4-2 to TRBJ1-6; a possible D gene is TRBD1 (6 bases). The CDR3 totals 15 residues. V was cut by 1 base and J by 9 bases, with 13 bases left in between. Germline loops: CDR1 LGHNA, CDR2 YNFKEQ. The CDR3 region has the DNA TGTGCCAGCAGCCAAGGGACAGCTGGCAGTTCACCCCTCCACTTT. It translates to CASSQGTAGSSPLHF.

The rearrangement links TRBV6-5 to TRBJ1-1; no clear D. The V end lost 6 bases, the J end lost 10 bases, and 15 bases lay between the germline ends. There are 12 residues in the CDR3. Germline V gene sequence: CDR1 MNHEY, CDR2 SVGAGI. The CDR3 nucleotides are TGTGCCAGCAGCCTAGACCGGAGAGGAGCTTTCTTT. Amino acids: CASSLDRRGAFF.

This chain uses TRBV2 with TRBJ1-1; D is unresolved. The CDR3 loop spans 12 amino acids. Per the germline V gene, CDR1 is SNHLY and CDR2 is FYNNEI. V lost 6 bases and J lost 8, with 13 bases in between. CDR3 loop: CASRGSGSEAFF. CDR3 nucleotide sequence: TGTGCCAGCAGGGGATCCGGGAGCGAAGCTTTCTTT. The complete variable domain, with remaining parts taken from reference TRBV2 and TRBJ1-1, reads EPEVTQTPSHQVTQMGQEVILRCVPISNHLYFYWYRQILGQKVEFLVSFYNNEISEKSEIFDDQFSVERPDGSNFTLKIRSTKLEDSAMYFCASRGSGSEAFFGQGTRLTVV.

The chain combines TRBV30 with TRBJ2-1; 7 positions agree with TRBD1. The CDR3 sequence is 14 residues long. Germline V gene data show CDR1 as GTSNPN and CDR2 as SVGIG (reference sequence). The J segment lost 7 bases and the V segment lost 0 bases, leaving 6 bases of the junction unmatched. CDR3 sequence: CAWSVGGRRNEQFF. CDR3 nucleotide sequence: TGTGCCTGGAGTGTAGGGGGCAGGAGGAATGAGCAGTTCTTC.

The CDR3 region is CASSEQGSRGGQPQHF. In nucleotides, the CDR3 is TGTGCCAGCAGTGAACAAGGTAGTCGCGGGGGTCAGCCCCAGCATTTT. The chain is built from TRBV2 and TRBJ1-5, with D tentatively TRBD1 (5 bases). CDR1 is SNHLY and CDR2 is FYNNEI in the germline V gene. Trimming left V 2 bases short and J 6 bases short, with 17 bases between. This CDR3 spans 16 amino acids.

V and J are TRBV11-3 and TRBJ2-7; D unclear. Germline V gene data show CDR1 as SGHNT and CDR2 as YENEEA. Trimming pared 1 base from V and 3 bases from J, leaving 13 bases between. CDR3 length: 15 amino acids. The CDR3 nucleotides are TGTGCCAGCAGCTTAGCAGCAGGAACCCGCTACGAGCAGTACTTC. This gives the protein CASSLAAGTRYEQYF.